The clone carrying this TCR beta chain was counted a few times. The antigen remains unidentified. This entry comes from a study of cytomegalovirus exposure and HLA in healthy donors. Samples came from healthy bone marrow donors. Study findings and constraints: Most TCR sequences showed up rarely, but some public TCRs showed up in many donors. According to the study, around 180 TCR beta chains were cytomegalovirus-associated.

V was shortened by 5 bases and J by 5 bases, with 21 bases between the two germline ends. CDR1 LNHDA and CDR2 SQIVND come from the germline V gene (reference sequence). CDR3 length equals 16 residues. With 60 Vbeta and 13 Jbeta primers, the PCR was carried out. Original processing methods: A later analysis counted 65 million to 95 million unique TCR beta chains, some 12 million shared. TCRdb's table, derived via immunoSEQ multiplex PCR, lists solely in-frame clones and lacks some. V and J calls and clone size are as listed in that table; D and trimming were resolved from the DNA. Here the sample spans 150,000 to 200,000 clones, roughly 75% being singletons.

The chain joins TRBV19 to TRBJ2-5; a weak D match, TRBD1 (6 bases). Sequenced material: PBMCs. This receptor was taken from a male donor in good health and CMV-seronegative. The CDR3 region has the DNA TGTGCCAGTAGTCCCCGTAGCCAGGGGACCCAGGAGACCCAGTACTTC. It is translated as CASSPRSQGTQETQYF.